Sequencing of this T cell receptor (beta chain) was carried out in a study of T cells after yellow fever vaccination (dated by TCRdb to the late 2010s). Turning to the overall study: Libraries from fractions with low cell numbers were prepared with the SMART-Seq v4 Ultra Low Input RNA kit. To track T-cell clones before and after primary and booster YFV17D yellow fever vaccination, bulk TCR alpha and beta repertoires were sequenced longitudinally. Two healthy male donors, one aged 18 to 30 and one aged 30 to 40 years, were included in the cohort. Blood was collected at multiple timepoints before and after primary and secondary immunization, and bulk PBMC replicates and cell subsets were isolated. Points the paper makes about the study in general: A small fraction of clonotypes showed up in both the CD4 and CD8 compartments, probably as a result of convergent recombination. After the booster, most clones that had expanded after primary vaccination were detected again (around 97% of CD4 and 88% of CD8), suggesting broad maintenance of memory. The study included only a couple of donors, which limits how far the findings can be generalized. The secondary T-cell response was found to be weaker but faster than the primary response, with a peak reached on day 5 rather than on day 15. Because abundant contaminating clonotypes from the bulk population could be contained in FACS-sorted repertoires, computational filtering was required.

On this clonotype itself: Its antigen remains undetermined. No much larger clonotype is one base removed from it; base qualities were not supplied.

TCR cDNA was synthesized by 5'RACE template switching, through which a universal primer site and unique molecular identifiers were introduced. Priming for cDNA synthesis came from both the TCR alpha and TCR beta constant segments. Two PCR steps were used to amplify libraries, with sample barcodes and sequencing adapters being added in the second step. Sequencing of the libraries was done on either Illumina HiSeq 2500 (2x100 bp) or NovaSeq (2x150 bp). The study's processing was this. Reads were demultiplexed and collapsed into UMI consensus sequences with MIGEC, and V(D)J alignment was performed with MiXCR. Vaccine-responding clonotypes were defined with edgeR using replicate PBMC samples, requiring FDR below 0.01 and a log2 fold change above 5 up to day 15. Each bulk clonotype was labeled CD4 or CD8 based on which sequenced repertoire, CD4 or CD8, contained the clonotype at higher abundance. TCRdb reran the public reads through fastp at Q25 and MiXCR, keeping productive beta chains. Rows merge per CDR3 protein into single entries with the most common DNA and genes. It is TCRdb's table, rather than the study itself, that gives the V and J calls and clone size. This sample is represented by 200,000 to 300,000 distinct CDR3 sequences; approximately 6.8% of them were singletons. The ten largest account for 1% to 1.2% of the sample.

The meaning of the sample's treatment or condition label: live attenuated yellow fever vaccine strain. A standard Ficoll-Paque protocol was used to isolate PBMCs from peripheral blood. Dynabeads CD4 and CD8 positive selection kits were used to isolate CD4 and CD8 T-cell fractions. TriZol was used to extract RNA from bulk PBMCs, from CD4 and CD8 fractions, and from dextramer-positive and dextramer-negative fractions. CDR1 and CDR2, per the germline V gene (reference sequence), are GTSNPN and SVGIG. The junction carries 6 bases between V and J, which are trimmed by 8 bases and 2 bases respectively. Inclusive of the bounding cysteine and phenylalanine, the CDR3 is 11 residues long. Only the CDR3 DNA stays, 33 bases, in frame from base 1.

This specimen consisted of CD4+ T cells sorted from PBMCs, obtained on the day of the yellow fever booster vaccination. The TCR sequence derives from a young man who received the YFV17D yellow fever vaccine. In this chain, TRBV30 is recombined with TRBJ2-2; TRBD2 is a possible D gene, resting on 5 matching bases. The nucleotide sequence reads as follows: TGTGCCGGAGGCAACACCGGGGAGCTGTTTTTT. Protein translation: CAGGNTGELFF.